This TCR beta chain emerged from a study of blood T cell repertoires in COVID-19 (TCRdb year 2020). Study-wide context: Samples covering the acute and convalescent phases of COVID-19 were provided by collaborators in the United States, Italy and Spain. The prospective study material was composed of cDNA or gDNA derived from T cells, B-cell-depleted T cells, or PBMCs. Deeply sampled blood TCRbeta repertoires from subjects exposed to, actively infected with, or recovered from COVID-19 were included in the dataset. The repertoires were released in a freely available public database meant as a resource for research on the immune response to SARS-CoV-2. The samples were drawn from two sources: the first 160 participants of the ongoing ImmuneRACE study, and about 1,300 subjects contributed by 6 global collaborators. The sample metadata nearly always contained a de-identified subject ID, COVID-19 status, age in years and sex. Where available, HLA class I and class II types were taken from metadata supplied by the sample provider and were not determined by assay-based typing.

The paper's findings and limits, for the study overall: The quantity of clinical and demographic metadata differed by source and by participant and was supplied without curation.

V sheds 0 bases and J sheds 6 bases, leaving 21 bases between their ends. The CDR3, cysteine through phenylalanine, is 17 amino acids long. Only CDR3 DNA remains: 51 bases, in frame from the first base. Reading the germline V gene gives CDR1 SGDLS and CDR2 YYNGEE. The immunoSEQ Assay, a bias-controlled multiplex PCR, was used to amplify TCRbeta CDR3 regions from genomic DNA. Processing in the source paper ran as follows. Within the assay, amplification of reference gene primers was used to estimate how many nucleated cells each sample contained. To quantify the absolute abundance of each unique TCRbeta CDR3 rearrangement, sequence reads were collapsed and filtered. For each sample, productive Simpson clonality was calculated as the square root of Simpson's diversity index across productive rearrangements. This is the immuneACCESS table as TCRdb keeps it, with only in-frame sequences that have V and J called. A part of the clones is gone; compared with another copy, unresolved V genes explain less than half, and the rest is unexplained. The D gene and trimming were derived from the DNA, and the V and J assignments and clone size from that table. This sample comprises around 130,000 clones, more than 70% of them detected only once. The ten largest account for about 4.3% of the sample.

In regard to this clone: Its antigen is not yet known. No much larger clonotype is one base removed from it; base qualities were not supplied.

Whole blood was collected in K2EDTA tubes by collaborating institutions according to the institutions' own protocols. For TCRbeta analysis, collaborator samples were shipped as frozen whole blood, as isolated PBMCs, or as DNA extracted from either sample type. The material sequenced was peripheral blood. The chain uses TRBV9 and TRBJ1-2, with no D gene named confidently. The receptor was isolated from a human donor in a cohort sampled during active COVID-19. This receptor has the CDR3 CASSVELRAGSPNGYTF. The nucleotide sequence reads TGTGCCAGCAGCGTAGAATTGAGAGCGGGATCCCCCAATGGCTACACCTTC.